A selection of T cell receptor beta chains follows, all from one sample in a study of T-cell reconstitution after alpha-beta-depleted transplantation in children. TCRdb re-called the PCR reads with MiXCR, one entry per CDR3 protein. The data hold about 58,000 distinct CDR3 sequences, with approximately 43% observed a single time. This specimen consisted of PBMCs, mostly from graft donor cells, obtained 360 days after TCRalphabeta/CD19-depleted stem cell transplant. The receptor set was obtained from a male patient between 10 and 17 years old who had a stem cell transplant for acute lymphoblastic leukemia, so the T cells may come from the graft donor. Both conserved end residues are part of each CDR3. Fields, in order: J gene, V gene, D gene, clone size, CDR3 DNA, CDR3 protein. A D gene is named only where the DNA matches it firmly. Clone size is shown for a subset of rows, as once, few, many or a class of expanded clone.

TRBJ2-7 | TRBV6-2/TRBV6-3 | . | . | TGTGCCAGCAGTTACCTCCGGACCCTAAAAACCTACTACAACGAGCAGTACTTC | CASSYLRTLKTYYNEQYF
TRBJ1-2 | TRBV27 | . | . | TGTGCCAGCAGTTGGTCCCGACAGTCCCTTCGGGGCTACACCTTC | CASSWSRQSLRGYTF
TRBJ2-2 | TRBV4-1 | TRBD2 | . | TGCGCCACCCGTAGCGGGAGCGGCGGGGAGCTGTTTTTT | CATRSGSGGELFF
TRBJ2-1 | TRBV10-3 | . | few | TGTGCCATCAGGCTTGGAGATTACAATGAGCAGTTCTTC | CAIRLGDYNEQFF
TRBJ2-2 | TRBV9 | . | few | TGTGCCAGCAGCGAGGGGGGTTCAGCCGGGGAGCTGTTTTTT | CASSEGGSAGELFF
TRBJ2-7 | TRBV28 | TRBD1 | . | TGTGCCAGCAGTACGACAGGGCACTTCTACGAGCAGTACTTC | CASSTTGHFYEQYF
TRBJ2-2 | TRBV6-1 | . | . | TGTGCCAGCAGATCTACCGGGTCCCGTGCCGGGGAGCTGTTTTTT | CASRSTGSRAGELFF
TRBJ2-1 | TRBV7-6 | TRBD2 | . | TGTGCCAGCAGCTTAGCCCCTGCTGCGGGAGCCTACAATGAGCAGTTCTTC | CASSLAPAAGAYNEQFF
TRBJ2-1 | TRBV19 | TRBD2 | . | TGTGCCAGTAGTAAATGGACTAGCGGGAGGCCCAGCTCCTACAATGAGCAGTTCTTC | CASSKWTSGRPSSYNEQFF
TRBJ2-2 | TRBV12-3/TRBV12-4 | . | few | TGTGCCAGCAGCCGAGGGGGGTTCGGGGAGCTGTTTTTT | CASSRGGFGELFF
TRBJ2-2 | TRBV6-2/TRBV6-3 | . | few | TGTGCCAGCAGCCCCCTTAGGCTACCGAACACCGGGGAGCTGTTTTTT | CASSPLRLPNTGELFF
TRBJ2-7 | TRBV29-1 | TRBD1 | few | TGCAGCGTTCTTACAGGGGAAATTCGCTACGAGCAGTACTTC | CSVLTGEIRYEQYF
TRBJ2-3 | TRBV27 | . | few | TGTGCCAGCAGTGTTGGGGGGCGAAGCACAGATACGCAGTATTTT | CASSVGGRSTDTQYF
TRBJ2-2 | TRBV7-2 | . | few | TGTGCCAGCAGCTCGCGCAGGTTTTTCAACACCGGGGAGCTGTTTTTT | CASSSRRFFNTGELFF
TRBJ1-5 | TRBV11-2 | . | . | TGTGCCAGCAGCTTAGGGGGGCAGTTCGGGGAGCCCCAGCATTTT | CASSLGGQFGEPQHF
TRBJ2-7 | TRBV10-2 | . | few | TGCGCCAGCAATGAAGCAGGGACCCACGAGCAGTACTTC | CASNEAGTHEQYF
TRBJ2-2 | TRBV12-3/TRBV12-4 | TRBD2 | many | TGTGCCAGCAGTCCTCTAGCGGCCGGGGAGCTGTTTTTT | CASSPLAAGELFF
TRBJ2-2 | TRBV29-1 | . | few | TGCAGCGTTGAACATCCGGATTTCACCGGGGAGCTGTTTTTT | CSVEHPDFTGELFF
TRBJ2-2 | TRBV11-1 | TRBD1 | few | TGTGCCAGCACCAGGACAGGCCTACTCACCGGGGAGCTGTTTTTT | CASTRTGLLTGELFF
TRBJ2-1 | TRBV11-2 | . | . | TGTGCCAGCAGCTTGGAGGGGAGAGGGCCCTACAATGAGCAGTTCTTC | CASSLEGRGPYNEQFF
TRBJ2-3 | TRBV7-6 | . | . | TGTGCCAGCAGCTCCTTCCGGGACATCTTCCGCACAGATACGCAGTATTTT | CASSSFRDIFRTDTQYF
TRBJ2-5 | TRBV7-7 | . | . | TGTGCTAGCAGCTTAGGACAGTACCAAGAGACCCAGTACTTC | CASSLGQYQETQYF
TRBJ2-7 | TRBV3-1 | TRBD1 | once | TGTGCCAGCAGCCTAGGGACAGCCCTTACGGAGTACTTC | CASSLGTALTEYF
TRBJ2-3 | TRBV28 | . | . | TGTGCCAGCAGTTCTCTCCCCGGGGGGCAGTATTTT | CASSSLPGGQYF
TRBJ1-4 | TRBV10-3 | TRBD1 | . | TGTGCCATCAGTGGGGGACAGGGGGCTGCAAATGAAAAACTGTTTTTT | CAISGGQGAANEKLFF
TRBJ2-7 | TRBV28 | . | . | TGTGCCAGCAGTTTAGATTCAGGGAATGCCTACGTCGAGCAGTACTTC | CASSLDSGNAYVEQYF
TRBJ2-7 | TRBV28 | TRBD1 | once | TGTGCCAGCAGACCCGGGACAGGGAGCTACGAGCAGTACTTC | CASRPGTGSYEQYF
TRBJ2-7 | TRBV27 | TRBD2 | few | TGTGCCAGCAGTGCGATTGGGGGGGGATCGGGAGAGCAGTACTTC | CASSAIGGGSGEQYF